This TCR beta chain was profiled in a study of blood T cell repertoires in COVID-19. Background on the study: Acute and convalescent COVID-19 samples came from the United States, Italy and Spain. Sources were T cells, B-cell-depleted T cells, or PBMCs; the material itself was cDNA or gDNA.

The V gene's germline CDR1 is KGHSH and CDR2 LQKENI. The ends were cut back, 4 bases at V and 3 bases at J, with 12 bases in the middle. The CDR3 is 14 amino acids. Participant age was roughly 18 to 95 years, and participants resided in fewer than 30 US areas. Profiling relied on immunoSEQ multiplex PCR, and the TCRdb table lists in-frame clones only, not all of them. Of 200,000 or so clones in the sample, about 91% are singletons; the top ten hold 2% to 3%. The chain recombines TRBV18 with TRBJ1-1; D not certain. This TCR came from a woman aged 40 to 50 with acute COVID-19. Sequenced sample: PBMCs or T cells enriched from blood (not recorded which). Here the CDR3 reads CASSLTDGDTEAFF. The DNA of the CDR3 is TGTGCCAGCTCACTAACGGACGGGGACACTGAAGCTTTCTTT.